This T cell receptor beta chain was sequenced during a study of blood T cell repertoires in COVID-19. Study context: T cells, B-cell-depleted T cells, or PBMCs supplied cDNA or gDNA.

Under the authors' procedure: Reference gene primer amplification gave nucleated cell count estimates. TCRdb's table, derived via immunoSEQ multiplex PCR, lists solely in-frame clones and lacks some. The V and J calls and clone size come from that table; D and trimming were worked out from the DNA. This table holds hundreds of thousands of clones, 70% to 90% found once. The source is a human donor in a cohort sampled during active COVID-19. The material sequenced was peripheral blood.

Here the CDR3 DNA reads TGTGCCAGCAGCTTATCAGGGACTACTTCCTCCTATGGCTACACCTTC. Protein product: CASSLSGTTSSYGYTF. The chain recombines TRBV7-2 with TRBJ1-2; D is possibly TRBD1 (5 bases). This CDR3 is built from 16 residues. Trimming pared 2 bases from V and 4 bases from J, leaving 17 bases between. Germline CDR1 SGHTA, CDR2 FQGNSA.